What follows describes a single TCR beta chain. Its matching antigen is unknown. The data derive from a study of regulatory T cells in long-lasting Graves disease. Turning to the study itself: By definition, persistent Graves' disease involved antithyroid drugs for over 5 years alongside positive TSH receptor antibodies. General study points: TCR diversity was lower in persistent Graves' patients than in newly diagnosed ones. Owing to a sample size that was small, accuracy may have been reduced.

The trim removed 1 base at V and 7 bases at J, leaving 9 bases unmatched. The germline CDR1 and CDR2 sequences are WSHSY and SAAADI. CDR3 length: 15 amino acids. Time point described: persistent/refractory GD, antithyroid drugs over 5 years with positive TRAb. The TCR library was made from RNA that had been extracted from PBMCs in TRIzol. To make TCR beta libraries, researchers used iRepertoire HTBI primers and Arm-PCR of CDR3 regions. TCRdb processed the multiplex PCR reads anew with MiXCR; each CDR3 protein has one entry. The profile covers some 340,000 distinct CDR3 sequences, with 20% to 25% appearing a single time and about 27% taken by the ten largest.

The chain carries TRBV10-2 and TRBJ2-7; 8 bases fit TRBD2. This sample comprised peripheral blood mononuclear cells (PBMCs), obtained when the disease was refractory, from a patient treated with antithyroid drugs. The sequence came from a middle-aged woman with Graves disease. The CDR3 DNA sequence: TGCGCCAGCAGTGAGTGGGTAGCGGGAAGTATGGAGCAGTACTTC. Encoded protein: CASSEWVAGSMEQYF.